This T cell receptor (beta chain) was sequenced during a study of blood T cell repertoires in COVID-19. V was trimmed by 6 bases and J by 9 bases, leaving 9 bases between them. Per the germline V gene, CDR1 is MNHNY and CDR2 is SVGAGI (reference sequence). The CDR3 consists of 12 residues. The data were produced by immunoSEQ multiplex PCR, yet TCRdb's version contains in-frame clones alone and is incomplete. The sample records 150,000 to 200,000 clones, about 87% being singletons. Sequenced input: peripheral blood. The TCR originated in a man younger than 30 with active or convalescent COVID-19. V usage is TRBV6-6 and J usage is TRBJ1-6; perhaps TRBD1 as D (5 bases). The CDR3 sequence: CASSLGGSPLHF. CDR3 bases: TGTGCCAGCAGCCTGGGGGGTTCACCCCTCCACTTT.